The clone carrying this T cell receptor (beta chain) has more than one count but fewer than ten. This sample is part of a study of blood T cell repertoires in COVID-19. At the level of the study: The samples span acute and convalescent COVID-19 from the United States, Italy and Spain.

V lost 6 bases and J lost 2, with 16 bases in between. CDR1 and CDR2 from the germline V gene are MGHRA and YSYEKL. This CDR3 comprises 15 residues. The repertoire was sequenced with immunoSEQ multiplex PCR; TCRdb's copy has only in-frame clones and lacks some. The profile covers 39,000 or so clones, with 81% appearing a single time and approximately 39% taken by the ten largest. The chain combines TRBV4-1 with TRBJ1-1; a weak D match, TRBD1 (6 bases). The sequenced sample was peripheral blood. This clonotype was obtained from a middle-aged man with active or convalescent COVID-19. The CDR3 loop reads CASSHLTGNNTEAFF. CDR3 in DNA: TGCGCCAGCAGTCACTTGACAGGTAATAACACTGAAGCTTTCTTT.